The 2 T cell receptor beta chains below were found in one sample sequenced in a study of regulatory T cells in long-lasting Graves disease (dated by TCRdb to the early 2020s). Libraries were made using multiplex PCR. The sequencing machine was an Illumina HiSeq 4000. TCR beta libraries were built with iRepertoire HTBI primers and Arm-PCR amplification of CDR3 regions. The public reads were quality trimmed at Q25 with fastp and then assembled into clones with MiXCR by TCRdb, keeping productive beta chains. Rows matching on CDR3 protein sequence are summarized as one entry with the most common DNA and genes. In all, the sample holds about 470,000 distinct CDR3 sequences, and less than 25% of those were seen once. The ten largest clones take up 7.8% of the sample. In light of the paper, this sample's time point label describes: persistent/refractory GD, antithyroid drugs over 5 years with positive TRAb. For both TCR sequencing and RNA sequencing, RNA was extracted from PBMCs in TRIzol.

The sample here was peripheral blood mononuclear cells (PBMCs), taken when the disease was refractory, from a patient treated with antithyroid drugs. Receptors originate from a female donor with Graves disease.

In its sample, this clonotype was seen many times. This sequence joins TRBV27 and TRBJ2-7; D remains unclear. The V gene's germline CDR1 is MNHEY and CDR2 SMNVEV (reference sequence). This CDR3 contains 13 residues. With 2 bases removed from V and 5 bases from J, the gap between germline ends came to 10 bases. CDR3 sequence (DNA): TGTGCCAGCAGTTTAAGGAGCTTGGACGAGCAGTACTTC. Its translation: CASSLRSLDEQYF.

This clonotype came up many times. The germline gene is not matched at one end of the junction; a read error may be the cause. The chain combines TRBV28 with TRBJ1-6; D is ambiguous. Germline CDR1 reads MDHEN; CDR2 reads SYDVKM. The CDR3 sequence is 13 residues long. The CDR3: CTSSLTLNSPLHF. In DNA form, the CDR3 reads TGTACCAGCAGTTTGACACTGAATTCACCCCTCCACTTT. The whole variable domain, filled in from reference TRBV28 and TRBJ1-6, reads DVKVTQSSRYLVKRTGEKVFLECVQDMDHENMFWYRQDPGLGLRLIYFSYDVKMKEKGDIPEGYSVSREKKERFSLILESASTNQTSMYLCTSSLTLNSPLHFGNGTRLTVT.